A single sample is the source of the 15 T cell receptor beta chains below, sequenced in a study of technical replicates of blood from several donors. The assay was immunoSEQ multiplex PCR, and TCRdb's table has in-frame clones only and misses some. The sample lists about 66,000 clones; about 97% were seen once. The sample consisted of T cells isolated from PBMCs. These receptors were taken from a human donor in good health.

The CDR3: CASSLMEYTEAFF. The CDR3 DNA follows: TGTGCCAGCAGCTTAATGGAGTACACTGAAGCTTTCTTT. V is TRBV11-2 and J is TRBJ1-1; D not certain. This CDR3 contains 13 residues. In germline, CDR1 is SGHAT, CDR2 FQNNGV. Between the trimmed V and J ends, which lost 2 bases and 3 bases, there was a span of 7 bases.

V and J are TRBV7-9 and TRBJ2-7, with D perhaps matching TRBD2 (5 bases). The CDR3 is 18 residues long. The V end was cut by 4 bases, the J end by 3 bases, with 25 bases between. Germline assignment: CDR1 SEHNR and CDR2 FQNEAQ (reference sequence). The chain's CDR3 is CASSSIRGPNEGSYEQYF. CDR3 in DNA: TGTGCCAGCAGCTCGATACGCGGGCCTAACGAGGGAAGCTACGAGCAGTACTTC.

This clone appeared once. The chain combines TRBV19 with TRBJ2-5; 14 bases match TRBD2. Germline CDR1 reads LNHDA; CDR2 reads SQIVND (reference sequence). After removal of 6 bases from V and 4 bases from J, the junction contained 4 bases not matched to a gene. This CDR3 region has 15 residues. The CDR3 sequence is CASSRLAGGLETQYF. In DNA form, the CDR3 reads TGTGCCAGTAGCCGACTAGCGGGAGGGTTAGAGACCCAGTACTTC.

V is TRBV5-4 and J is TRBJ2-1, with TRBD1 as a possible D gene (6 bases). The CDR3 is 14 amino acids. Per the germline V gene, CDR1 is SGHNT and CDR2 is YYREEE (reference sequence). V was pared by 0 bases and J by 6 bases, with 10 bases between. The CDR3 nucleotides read TGTGCCAGCAGCTTGGGTGGGACACTCAATGAGCAGTTCTTC. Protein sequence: CASSLGGTLNEQFF.

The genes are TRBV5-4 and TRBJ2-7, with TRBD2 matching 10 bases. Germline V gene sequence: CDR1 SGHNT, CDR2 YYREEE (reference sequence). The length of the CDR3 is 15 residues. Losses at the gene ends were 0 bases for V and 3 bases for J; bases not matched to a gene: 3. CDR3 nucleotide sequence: TGTGCCAGCAGCTTGGAACTAGCGGGACTCTACGAGCAGTACTTC. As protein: CASSLELAGLYEQYF.

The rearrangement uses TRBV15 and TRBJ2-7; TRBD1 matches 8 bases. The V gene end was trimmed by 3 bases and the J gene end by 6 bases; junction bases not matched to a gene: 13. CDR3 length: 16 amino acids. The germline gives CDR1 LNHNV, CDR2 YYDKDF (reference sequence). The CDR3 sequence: CATSSESWDRISEQYF. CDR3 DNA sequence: TGTGCCACCAGCAGTGAATCCTGGGACAGGATCTCCGAGCAGTACTTC. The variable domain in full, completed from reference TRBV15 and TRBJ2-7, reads DAMVIQNPRYQVTQFGKPVTLSCSQTLNHNVMYWYQQKSSQAPKLLFHYYDKDFNNEADTPDNFQSRRPNTSFCFLDIRSPGLGDTAMYLCATSSESWDRISEQYFGPGTRLTVT.

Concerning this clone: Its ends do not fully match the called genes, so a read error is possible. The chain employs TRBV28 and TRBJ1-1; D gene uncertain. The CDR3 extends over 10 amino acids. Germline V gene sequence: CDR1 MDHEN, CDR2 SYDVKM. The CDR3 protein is CASSSPRQEF. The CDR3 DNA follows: TGTGCCAGCAGTTCCCCGCGTCAGGAATTT.

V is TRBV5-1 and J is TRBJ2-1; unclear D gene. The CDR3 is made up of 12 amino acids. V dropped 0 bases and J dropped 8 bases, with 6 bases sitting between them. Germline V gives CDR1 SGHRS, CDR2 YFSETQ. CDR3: CASSLEAYEQFF. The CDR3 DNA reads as TGCGCCAGCAGCTTGGAAGCCTATGAGCAGTTCTTC.

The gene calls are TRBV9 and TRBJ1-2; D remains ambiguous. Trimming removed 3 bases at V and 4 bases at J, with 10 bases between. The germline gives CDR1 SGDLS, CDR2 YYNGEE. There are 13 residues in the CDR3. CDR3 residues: CASSAVNSYGYTF. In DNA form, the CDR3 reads TGTGCCAGCAGCGCAGTGAATTCCTATGGCTACACCTTC.

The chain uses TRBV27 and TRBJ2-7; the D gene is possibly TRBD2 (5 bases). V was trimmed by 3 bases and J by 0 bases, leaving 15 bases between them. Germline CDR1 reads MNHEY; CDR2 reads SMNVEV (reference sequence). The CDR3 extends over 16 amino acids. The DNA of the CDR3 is TGTGCCAGCAGTTTCAAGGTAGAGGGATTCTCCTACGAGCAGTACTTC. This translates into CASSFKVEGFSYEQYF.

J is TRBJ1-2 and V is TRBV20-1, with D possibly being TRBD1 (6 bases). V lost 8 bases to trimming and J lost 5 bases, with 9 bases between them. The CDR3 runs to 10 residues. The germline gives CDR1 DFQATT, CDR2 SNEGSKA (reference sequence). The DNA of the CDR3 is TGCAGTAACAGGGTATATGGCTACACCTTC. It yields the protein CSNRVYGYTF.

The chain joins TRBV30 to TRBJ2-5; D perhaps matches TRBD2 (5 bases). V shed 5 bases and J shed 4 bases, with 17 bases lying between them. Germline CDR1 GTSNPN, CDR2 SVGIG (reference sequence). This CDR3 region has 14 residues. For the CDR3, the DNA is TGTGCCTGGGCGCCTACTAGACTCCGAGAGACCCAGTACTTC. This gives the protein CAWAPTRLRETQYF.

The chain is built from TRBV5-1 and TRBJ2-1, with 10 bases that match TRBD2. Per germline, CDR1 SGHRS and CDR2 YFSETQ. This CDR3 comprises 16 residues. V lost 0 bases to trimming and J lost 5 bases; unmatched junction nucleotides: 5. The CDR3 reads CASSLELAGLNNEQFF. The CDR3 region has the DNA TGCGCCAGCAGCTTGGAACTAGCGGGACTAAACAATGAGCAGTTCTTC.

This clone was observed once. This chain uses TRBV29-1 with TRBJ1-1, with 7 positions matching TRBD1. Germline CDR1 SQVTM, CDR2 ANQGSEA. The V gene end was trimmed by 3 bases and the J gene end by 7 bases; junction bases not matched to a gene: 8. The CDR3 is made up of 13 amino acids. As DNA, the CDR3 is TGCAGCGTTGATAGGACAGGTACTTTTGAAGCTTTCTTT. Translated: CSVDRTGTFEAFF.

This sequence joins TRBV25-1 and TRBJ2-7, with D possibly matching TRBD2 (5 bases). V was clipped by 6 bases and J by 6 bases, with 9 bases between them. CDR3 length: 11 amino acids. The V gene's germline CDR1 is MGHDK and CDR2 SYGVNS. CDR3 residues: CASSGVREQYF. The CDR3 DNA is TGTGCCAGCAGCGGGGTACGCGAGCAGTACTTC.